Each of the 16 T cell receptor beta chains below was sequenced from the same sample in a study of blood T cell repertoires in COVID-19. The table came from immunoSEQ multiplex PCR; TCRdb's copy has only in-frame clones and leaves some out. The repertoire includes roughly 170,000 clones, more than 80% of them detected once, and about 6.4% sits in the top ten. The specimen sequenced was peripheral blood. These receptors originate from a human donor in a cohort sampled during active COVID-19.

This clone has a handful of counts. The rearrangement uses TRBV19 and TRBJ1-1; tentatively, D is TRBD1 (5 bases). Trimming cost V 6 bases and J 1 base, with 12 bases left between them. Germline V gives CDR1 LNHDA, CDR2 SQIVND (reference sequence). The CDR3 runs 14 residues. The CDR3 is CASSPGGSNTEAFF. The CDR3 DNA reads TGTGCCAGTAGCCCTGGGGGGTCGAACACTGAAGCTTTCTTT.

This clone appeared once. The chain carries TRBV19 and TRBJ1-6; D call uncertain. CDR1 is LNHDA, CDR2 SQIVND, per germline (reference sequence). Trimming stripped 4 bases from V and 7 bases from J, with 14 bases between. CDR3 length equals 15 residues. The CDR3 region has the DNA TGTGCCAGTAGTACTCCGACGGCACTAAATTCACCCCTCCACTTT. Translating gives CASSTPTALNSPLHF.

The chain is built from TRBV5-4 and TRBJ1-1; TRBD1 might be the D (5 bases). The V and J ends lost 0 bases and 6 bases respectively, with 9 bases between them. Per the germline V gene, CDR1 is SGHNT and CDR2 is YYREEE (reference sequence). The CDR3 totals 13 residues. Written as DNA, the CDR3 is TGTGCCAGCAGCTTGGGGGGGGGAGCTGAAGCTTTCTTT. As protein: CASSLGGGAEAFF.

The chain is built from TRBV5-1 and TRBJ2-1; D is perhaps TRBD2 (7 bases). Trimming pared 0 bases from V and 8 bases from J, leaving 12 bases between. The CDR3 has 14 residues. The germline V gene has CDR1 SGHRS and CDR2 YFSETQ. The CDR3 DNA follows: TGCGCCAGCAGCTTGGTCGGGGGGCTCGATGAGCAGTTCTTC. It translates to CASSLVGGLDEQFF.

This sequence joins TRBV12-3 or TRBV12-4 and TRBJ1-6; D call uncertain. With 6 bases removed from V and 9 bases from J, the gap between germline ends came to 9 bases. This CDR3 has 12 amino acids. CDR3: CASRSSSSPLHF. In DNA form, the CDR3 reads TGTGCCAGCAGATCGTCCAGTTCACCCCTCCACTTT.

The chain recombines TRBV7-6 with TRBJ2-6; D not certain. The germline V gene encodes CDR1 SGHVS and CDR2 FNYEAQ. This CDR3 has 16 amino acids. V was cut by 5 bases and J by 0 bases, with 11 bases left in between. The CDR3 DNA reads as TGTGCCAGCAGCATTAGTCCGTCCTCTGGGGCCAACGTCCTGACTTTC. Protein sequence: CASSISPSSGANVLTF.

The sample holds many counts of this clone. In DNA form, the CDR3 reads TGTGCCAGCAGCTTGGGTGTGCGGCCCGGGGAGCTGTTTTTT. Translating gives CASSLGVRPGELFF. The chain carries TRBV5-6 and TRBJ2-2; D gene ambiguous. The CDR3 has 14 residues. Germline V gene lookup returns CDR1 SGHDT and CDR2 YYEEEE. Trimming removed 0 bases at V and 6 bases at J, with 9 bases between.

The chain has TRBV10-3 and TRBJ1-4; 9 positions agree with TRBD1. V shed 3 bases, J shed 5 bases, and the junction held 4 bases outside the gene matches. The CDR3 length is 15 residues. CDR1 and CDR2 (germline): ENHRY, SYGVKD. CDR3 DNA: TGTGCCATCAGTGATGGGACAGGGTCCAATGAAAAACTGTTTTTT. This sequence encodes CAISDGTGSNEKLFF.

The rearrangement links TRBV23-1 to TRBJ2-7, with 8 bases fitting TRBD2. TRBV23-1 is an ORF, and what it does is uncertain. The CDR3 sequence is 14 residues long. The junction had 7 bases not matched to a gene; V was cut back by 7 bases and J by 2 bases. The CDR3 DNA follows: TGCGCCAGCAACGGGCGGGGGGCGACCTACGAGCAGTACTTC. Amino acids: CASNGRGATYEQYF.

The chain couples TRBV7-9 to TRBJ2-1; TRBD1 agrees at 8 bases. This CDR3 contains 15 residues. CDR1 is SEHNR and CDR2 is FQNEAQ in the germline V gene (reference sequence). Trimming cost V 4 bases and J 3 bases; bases outside gene matches: 5. CDR3 DNA sequence: TGTGCCAGCAGCTCCCGGGACAGGAGCTACAATGAGCAGTTCTTC. Protein: CASSSRDRSYNEQFF.

This clone was recorded only once. The chain carries TRBV13 and TRBJ1-3; D unclear. The V end lost 7 bases, the J end lost 0 bases, and 13 bases lay between the germline ends. There are 15 residues in the CDR3. Germline V lookup: CDR1 PRHDT, CDR2 FYEKMQ (reference sequence). CDR3 residues: CASTLSESSGNTIYF. The CDR3 nucleotides are TGTGCCAGCACCCTAAGTGAAAGCTCTGGAAACACCATATATTTT. Supplemented by reference TRBV13 and TRBJ1-3, the full variable domain reads AAGVIQSPRHLIKEKRETATLKCYPIPRHDTVYWYQQGPGQDPQFLISFYEKMQSDKGSIPDRFSAQQFSDYHSELNMSSLELGDSALYFCASTLSESSGNTIYFGEGSWLTVV.

This chain connects TRBV10-3 to TRBJ2-7, with 8 nucleotides matching TRBD1. The CDR3 covers 14 residues. CDR1 is ENHRY and CDR2 is SYGVKD in the germline V gene. Trimming cost V 4 bases and J 6 bases; bases outside gene matches: 8. CDR3 protein: CAISGQGMSLEQYF. DNA of the CDR3: TGTGCCATCAGTGGACAGGGGATGAGCCTCGAGCAGTACTTC.

The chain is built from TRBV13 and TRBJ1-4; D may be TRBD1 (6 bases). The CDR3 totals 18 residues. The germline V gene has CDR1 PRHDT and CDR2 FYEKMQ (reference sequence). V lost 5 bases, J lost 4 bases, and 23 bases lay in between. The CDR3 bases are TGTGCCAGCAGCCAAAGTATGGCAGGGGTTCTAGGTAATGAAAAACTGTTTTTT. Its translation: CASSQSMAGVLGNEKLFF.

The chain employs TRBV4-1 and TRBJ1-4, with D possibly TRBD1 on 6 matching bases. The CDR3 has 15 residues. The germline V gene has CDR1 MGHRA and CDR2 YSYEKL. Between the trimmed V and J ends, which lost 4 bases and 3 bases, there was a span of 12 bases. CDR3 protein: CASSLTGTSNEKLFF. The CDR3, as DNA: TGCGCCAGCAGCCTTACAGGGACCTCTAATGAAAAACTGTTTTTT.

V and J are TRBV5-1 and TRBJ2-1; 11 bases line up with TRBD1. V lost 5 bases and J lost 6; bases outside the gene matches: 7. CDR3 size: 15 residues. Germline CDR1 reads SGHRS; CDR2 reads YFSETQ. CDR3 coding DNA: TGCGCCAGCAGTTCCGGGACAGGGGGGTTCAATGAGCAGTTCTTC. Translated, it gives CASSSGTGGFNEQFF.

V gene TRBV12-3 or TRBV12-4 combines with J gene TRBJ1-5, with D maybe TRBD1 (5 bases). The CDR3 has 13 residues. Trimming took 6 bases from V and 9 from J, leaving 15 bases between them. The CDR3 sequence is CASRLGGITPQHF. In DNA form, the CDR3 reads TGTGCCAGCAGGTTGGGGGGAATAACGCCCCAGCATTTT.